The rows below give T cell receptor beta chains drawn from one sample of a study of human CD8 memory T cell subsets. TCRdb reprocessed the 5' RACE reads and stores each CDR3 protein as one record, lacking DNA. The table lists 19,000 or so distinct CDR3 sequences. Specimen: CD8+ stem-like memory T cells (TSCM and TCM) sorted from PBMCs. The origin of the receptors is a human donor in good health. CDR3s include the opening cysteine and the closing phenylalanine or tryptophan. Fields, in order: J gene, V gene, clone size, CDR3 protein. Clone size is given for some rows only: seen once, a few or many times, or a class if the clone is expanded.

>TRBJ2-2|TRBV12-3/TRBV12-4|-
CASSVRTGKIYTGELFF
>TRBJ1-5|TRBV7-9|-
CASSLAGPGGNQPQHF
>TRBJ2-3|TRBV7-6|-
CASSPSTSGRADTQYF
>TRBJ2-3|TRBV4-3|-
CASSPHDTDTQYF
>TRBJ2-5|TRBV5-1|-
CASSHFGQPQETQYF
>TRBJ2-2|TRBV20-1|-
CSARDPTSQNTGELFF
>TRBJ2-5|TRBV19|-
CASSIFADVQETQYF
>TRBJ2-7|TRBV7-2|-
CASSLEGVYEQYF
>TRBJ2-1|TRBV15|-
CATSRGQYNEQFF
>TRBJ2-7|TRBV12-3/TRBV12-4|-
CASSPPSRDKSYEQYF
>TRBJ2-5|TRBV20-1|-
CSAWDGDNYQETQYF
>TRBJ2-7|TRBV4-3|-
CASSQDRDFIYEQYF
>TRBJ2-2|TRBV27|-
CASSLVPGNTGELFF
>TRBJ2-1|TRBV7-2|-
CASSLWGANEQFF
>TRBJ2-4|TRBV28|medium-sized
CASSSGREKDKNIQYF
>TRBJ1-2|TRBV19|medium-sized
CASSPDRGAYGYTF
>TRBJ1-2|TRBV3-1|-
CASSQDSSYGYTF
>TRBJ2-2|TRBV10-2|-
CASSLGGGTGELFF
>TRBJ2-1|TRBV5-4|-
CASSWDRNDEQFF
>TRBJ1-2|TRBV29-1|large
CSVTDRGINYGYTF
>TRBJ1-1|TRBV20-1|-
CSAGGVTEAFF
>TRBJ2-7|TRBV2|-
CASSRTSGGDEQYF
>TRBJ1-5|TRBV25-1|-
CASGGQGAGQPQHF
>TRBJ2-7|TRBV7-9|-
CASSDPYEQYF
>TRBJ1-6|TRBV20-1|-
CSARDKTGGLGDSPLHF
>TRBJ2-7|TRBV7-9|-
CASSPSFYDEQYF
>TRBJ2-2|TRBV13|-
CASSSRTGTGELFF
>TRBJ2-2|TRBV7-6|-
CASSLDSNTGELFF
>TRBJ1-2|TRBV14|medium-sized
CASSQYTGDANYGYTF
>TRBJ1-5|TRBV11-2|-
CASSRGTGLNQPQHF
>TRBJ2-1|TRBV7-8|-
CASSSTSGRPGNEQFF
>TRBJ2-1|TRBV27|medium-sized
CASNTAGGGNEQFF
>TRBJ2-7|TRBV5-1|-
CASRYSAGTYEQYF
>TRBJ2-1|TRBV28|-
CASRARGASYNEQFF